These T cell receptor beta chains were read from a single sample in a study of cytomegalovirus exposure and HLA in healthy donors. Data came from immunoSEQ multiplex PCR; TCRdb stores just in-frame clones and leaves some out. The sample shows about 140,000 clones, 80% of them seen only once. Sequenced input: PBMCs. The receptors originated from a middle-aged man in good health and CMV-seronegative. CDR3s include the opening cysteine and the closing phenylalanine or tryptophan. Fields, in order: J gene, V gene, CDR3 protein.

TRBJ2-2	TRBV9	CASSVEGAGGPTGELFF
TRBJ1-1	TRBV5-1	CASSTSTGGGTEAFF
TRBJ2-1	TRBV19	CASSKGVRAGYYNEQFF
TRBJ2-1	TRBV5-4	CASSFGLGVVYEQFF
TRBJ1-5	TRBV30	CAWSLAQGQPQHF
TRBJ1-6	TRBV25-1	CASSGNWGVISPLHF
TRBJ2-5	TRBV2	CASSRMEGPGETQYF
TRBJ2-3	TRBV20-1	CSAQEVDTQYF
TRBJ2-5	TRBV29-1	CSVVRTGGETQYF
TRBJ1-1	TRBV30	CAWSAMNTEAFF
TRBJ1-2	TRBV30	CAWSHGDNYGYTF
TRBJ2-3	TRBV5-1	CASSLSGPSTDTQYF
TRBJ2-3	TRBV2	CASNREGQGTDTQYF
TRBJ1-6	TRBV5-4	CASSYDRERSPLHF
TRBJ1-6	TRBV19	CASSIPPSWTLHF
TRBJ1-1	TRBV2	CASSEIRADTEAFF
TRBJ1-5	TRBV6-1	CASSVRASNQPQHF
TRBJ2-3	TRBV19	CASTTSGATDTQYF
TRBJ2-5	TRBV6-5	CASSTLAKQETQYF
TRBJ1-1	TRBV2	CASSDGGSTEAFF
TRBJ2-7	TRBV7-8	CASSTGGTGGYEQYF
TRBJ1-4	TRBV11-2	CASSLEMTGPSEKLFF
TRBJ2-2	TRBV4-1	CASSQPTSGVNTGELFF
TRBJ1-5	TRBV28	CASSLRGGGNQPQHF
TRBJ2-7	TRBV6-5	CASSSIGTGFYEQYF
TRBJ2-7	TRBV11-2	CASSTWTEGDEQYF
TRBJ2-1	TRBV7-8	CASSSGRGSNEQFF
TRBJ2-7	TRBV2	CASSERTGGSYEQYF